This T cell receptor beta chain comes out of a study of cytomegalovirus exposure and HLA in healthy donors. This clone was found once. Antigen specificity is unknown. The PCR had 60 Vbeta and 13 Jbeta primers. The method was immunoSEQ multiplex PCR; TCRdb's version includes in-frame clones alone and lacks a portion of them. The repertoire holds under 100,000 clones, with approximately 56% as singletons. General observations from the study: The later analysis indicated that the majority of CMV-associated TCR beta chains appeared HLA-restricted. In a later analysis, several top co-occurrence clusters appeared linked to parvovirus B19, influenza, CMV and Epstein-Barr virus.

Germline CDR1 is SQVTM and CDR2 is ANQGSEA. V was cut by 6 bases and J by 6 bases, with 18 bases left in between. CDR3 length: 14 amino acids. Sequencing was carried out using PBMCs. The chain employs TRBV29-1 and TRBJ2-4, with a tentative D call TRBD2 (6 bases). This TCR came from a woman in her 30s in good health and CMV-seropositive. The CDR3 DNA reads as TGCAGCGTCCACCCCTTTGGGGGGTTAAACATTCAGTACTTC. Its translation is CSVHPFGGLNIQYF.